A selection of T cell receptor beta chains follows, all from one sample in a study of CD8 T cells in Susac syndrome. TCRdb processed the immunoSEQ multiplex PCR reads anew with MiXCR; each CDR3 protein has one entry. The sample contains 56,000 or so distinct CDR3 sequences, more than 85% of which appear only once. The material sequenced was CD8+ T cells from PBMCs. The receptors here all came from a human donor with Susac syndrome. Each CDR3 is given with its conserved first and last residue. Each record gives: D gene, J gene, clone size, V gene, CDR3 protein, CDR3 DNA. A D gene is named only where the DNA matches it firmly. Clone size appears in some rows only: once, few, many, or a class for an expanded clone.

d_call: TRBD2
j_call: TRBJ2-1
clone_size: NA
v_call: TRBV2
cdr3_aa: CASPLGGWDNEQFF
cdr3_nt: TGTGCCAGCCCGTTGGGGGGGTGGGACAATGAGCAGTTCTTC

d_call: NA
j_call: TRBJ2-5
clone_size: once
v_call: TRBV7-9
cdr3_aa: CASSWGWGESQETQYF
cdr3_nt: TGTGCCAGCAGCTGGGGTTGGGGGGAAAGCCAAGAGACCCAGTACTTC

d_call: NA
j_call: TRBJ2-7
clone_size: NA
v_call: TRBV20-1
cdr3_aa: CSARPGTTWEQYF
cdr3_nt: TGCAGTGCTCGCCCCGGGACCACCTGGGAGCAGTACTTC

d_call: NA
j_call: TRBJ2-3
clone_size: NA
v_call: TRBV29-1
cdr3_aa: CSVRLSSTDTQYF
cdr3_nt: TGCAGCGTTCGCCTATCTAGCACAGATACGCAGTATTTT

d_call: TRBD1
j_call: TRBJ2-1
clone_size: NA
v_call: TRBV29-1
cdr3_aa: CSTRRGQGMNEQFF
cdr3_nt: TGCAGCACAAGAAGGGGACAGGGGATGAATGAGCAGTTCTTC

d_call: TRBD2
j_call: TRBJ2-2
clone_size: NA
v_call: TRBV5-6
cdr3_aa: CASSSGGAGGELFF
cdr3_nt: TGTGCCAGCAGCTCCGGGGGGGCCGGCGGGGAGCTGTTTTTT

d_call: TRBD1
j_call: TRBJ1-2
clone_size: NA
v_call: TRBV2
cdr3_aa: CASLGQGMRGYTF
cdr3_nt: TGTGCCAGCCTCGGACAGGGGATGAGGGGCTACACCTTC

d_call: TRBD2
j_call: TRBJ2-1
clone_size: NA
v_call: TRBV15
cdr3_aa: CATSRDRGAYNEQFF
cdr3_nt: TGTGCCACCAGCAGAGATCGGGGGGCCTACAATGAGCAGTTCTTC

d_call: TRBD2
j_call: TRBJ2-3
clone_size: NA
v_call: TRBV29-1
cdr3_aa: CSVRTSGGADTQYF
cdr3_nt: TGCAGCGTAAGGACTAGCGGGGGCGCAGATACGCAGTATTTT

d_call: TRBD2
j_call: TRBJ2-7
clone_size: few
v_call: TRBV7-9
cdr3_aa: CASSGTSGSYEQYF
cdr3_nt: TGTGCCAGCAGTGGGACTAGTGGGTCCTACGAGCAGTACTTC

d_call: NA
j_call: TRBJ2-1
clone_size: few
v_call: TRBV14
cdr3_aa: CASSQGPAGEQFF
cdr3_nt: TGTGCCAGCAGCCAAGGTCCCGCAGGTGAGCAGTTCTTC

d_call: NA
j_call: TRBJ2-5
clone_size: NA
v_call: TRBV28
cdr3_aa: CASSRDGQETQYF
cdr3_nt: TGTGCCAGCAGCCGGGACGGCCAAGAGACCCAGTACTTC

d_call: NA
j_call: TRBJ2-7
clone_size: NA
v_call: TRBV20-1
cdr3_aa: CSARDRRGGREQYF
cdr3_nt: TGCAGTGCTAGAGATAGGAGAGGGGGTCGCGAGCAGTACTTC

d_call: NA
j_call: TRBJ2-6
clone_size: NA
v_call: TRBV12-3/TRBV12-4
cdr3_aa: CASSPSGANVLTF
cdr3_nt: TGTGCCAGCAGCCCTTCTGGGGCCAACGTCCTGACTTTC

d_call: NA
j_call: TRBJ2-7
clone_size: NA
v_call: TRBV11-2
cdr3_aa: CASSLAPFREQYF
cdr3_nt: TGTGCCAGCAGCTTAGCCCCCTTTCGGGAGCAGTACTTC

d_call: NA
j_call: TRBJ1-2
clone_size: NA
v_call: TRBV2
cdr3_aa: CASSPPVEVNYGYTF
cdr3_nt: TGTGCCAGCAGTCCTCCCGTAGAAGTTAACTATGGCTACACCTTC